The TCR beta chain under discussion was sequenced for a study of T cell changes during pregnancy in multiple sclerosis. TCRdb's table, derived via immunoSEQ multiplex PCR, lists solely in-frame clones and lacks some. In the table there are roughly 41,000 clones, 80% to 90% of which are singletons. CDR3 length equals 16 residues. The V segment lost 4 bases and the J segment 9 bases; nucleotides outside the gene matches: 15. Germline V gene lookup returns CDR1 SEHNR and CDR2 FQNEAQ (reference sequence). The sequence derives from a female donor with multiple sclerosis, enrolled in a pregnancy study. The sample in question was CD4+ T cells from peripheral blood mononuclear cells, obtained in the first trimester of pregnancy. This chain uses TRBV7-9 with TRBJ1-2; 9 bases are shared with TRBD1. CDR3 sequence (DNA): TGTGCCAGCAGCTCTAAAACCGGGACAGGGTGGGTATGCTACACCTTC. Protein sequence: CASSSKTGTGWVCYTF.